Reported below is one TCR beta chain. Its target is unknown. The data stem from a study of cytomegalovirus exposure and HLA in healthy donors. General study findings and limits: Confirmation was obtained in vitro that a few CMV-associated chains are specific for CMV antigens. First-cohort TCR clusters tended to co-occur in the 120 or so validation repertoires, a later analysis found. Among TCR beta chains, those listed as cytomegalovirus-associated numbered 164. The classifier was said to identify cytomegalovirus status with high specificity and sensitivity.

Generated by immunoSEQ multiplex PCR, the TCRdb table keeps only in-frame clones and is missing some. The table shows 250,000 to 350,000 clones, with around 87% occurring only once. The V end was cut by 5 bases, the J end by 1 base, with 18 bases between. This CDR3 spans 17 amino acids. Germline CDR1 is SGHAT and CDR2 is FQNNGV. This TCR was recovered from a woman in her late teens or twenties in good health and CMV-seronegative. The sequenced sample consisted of PBMCs. The chain couples TRBV11-2 to TRBJ1-3; a weak D match, TRBD1 (6 bases). As DNA, the CDR3 is TGTGCCAGCAGCCACAGACAGGTCTCCAAGTCTGGAAACACCATATATTTT. This sequence encodes CASSHRQVSKSGNTIYF.